This T cell receptor (beta chain) was sequenced in a study of blood T cell repertoires in COVID-19. As for the study in general: Spain, Italy and the United States supplied samples that represented acute and convalescent COVID-19.

In its sample, this clone was seen once. Germline CDR1 reads MGHDK; CDR2 reads SYGVNS. CDR3 size: 12 residues. The V end was cut by 7 bases, the J end by 12 bases, with 19 bases between. Per the authors' pipeline: Reference gene primers were amplified, and this amplification served to estimate nucleated cell counts. Assay used: immunoSEQ multiplex PCR; TCRdb lists only in-frame clones, some missing. V, J and clone size were drawn from that table, and D and trimming were deduced from the DNA. The profile shows some 100,000 clones, approximately 90% of them singletons. The receptor was isolated from a man aged 55 to 70 with acute or convalescent COVID-19. The sequencing sample was made of peripheral blood. The chain combines TRBV25-1 with TRBJ2-7; tentatively, D is TRBD1 (6 bases). CDR3 amino acids: CASTPGTPETYF. In nucleotides, the CDR3 is TGTGCCAGCACACCTGGGACACCCGAGACGTACTTC.